This entry lists 18 T cell receptor beta chains sequenced from one sample in a study of memory CD4+ T cells and cytomegalovirus serostatus. Profiled with immunoSEQ multiplex PCR; TCRdb holds only in-frame clones, not every one. The data show approximately 26,000 clones, around 75% seen once. The sort gate was single viable CD3+CD4+CD8-CD45RO+ cells for memory CD4+ T cells. Sequenced: memory CD4+ T cells from blood. All receptors come from an adult in good health and CMV-seronegative.

The J gene is TRBJ1-2, the V gene TRBV19, with D perhaps TRBD1 (6 bases). Germline values: CDR1 LNHDA, CDR2 SQIVND (reference sequence). The CDR3 loop spans 14 amino acids. V shed 9 bases and J shed 2 bases, with 16 bases lying between them. CDR3 bases: TGTGCCAGCACCCCATCCAGGGGAAACTATGGCTACACCTTC. Protein: CASTPSRGNYGYTF.

This chain joins TRBV5-1 and TRBJ1-2; 10 bases align to TRBD1. The V and J ends lost 4 bases and 3 bases, in that order; junction bases with no gene match: 3. The germline gives CDR1 SGHRS, CDR2 YFSETQ. The CDR3 runs to 14 residues. The CDR3 reads CASSTGQGHYGYTF. CDR3 nucleotides: TGCGCCAGCAGCACGGGACAGGGGCACTATGGCTACACCTTC.

The chain uses TRBV5-1 and TRBJ2-2; 8 bases fit TRBD1. The J segment lost 4 bases and the V segment lost 5 bases, leaving 7 bases of the junction unmatched. The length of the CDR3 is 15 residues. Per germline, CDR1 SGHRS and CDR2 YFSETQ. The CDR3, as DNA: TGCGCCAGCAGTTCAACCGGGACAGGCACCGGGGAGCTGTTTTTT. Translation gives CASSSTGTGTGELFF.

The gene calls are TRBV27 and TRBJ1-1; D unresolved. In germline, CDR1 is MNHEY, CDR2 SMNVEV (reference sequence). Trimming pared 6 bases from V and 5 bases from J, leaving 13 bases between. This CDR3 is built from 13 residues. DNA of the CDR3: TGTGCCAGCAGCCTCCGAAGGGAGACTGAAGCTTTCTTT. This sequence encodes CASSLRRETEAFF.

This clone was seen a handful of times. The chain links TRBV19 to TRBJ2-2, with D possibly TRBD1 on 5 matching bases. Germline-derived CDR1 and CDR2 are LNHDA and SQIVND (reference sequence). The CDR3 is made up of 15 amino acids. Deletions cut 3 bases from V and 1 base from J, with 9 bases between. The CDR3 here is CASSIGQGNTGELFF. CDR3 nucleotides: TGTGCCAGTAGTATTGGTCAGGGGAACACCGGGGAGCTGTTTTTT. Drawing the rest from reference TRBV19 and TRBJ2-2, the complete variable domain is DGGITQSPKYLFRKEGQNVTLSCEQNLNHDAMYWYRQDPGQGLRLIYYSQIVNDFQKGDIAEGYSVSREKKESFPLTVTSAQKNPTAFYLCASSIGQGNTGELFFGEGSRLTVL.

The chain has TRBV5-4 and TRBJ2-3; TRBD1 matches 8 bases. The CDR3 loop spans 14 amino acids. Germline lookup yields CDR1 SGHNT and CDR2 YYREEE (reference sequence). With 5 bases clipped from V and 2 bases from J, the junction kept 4 bases outside the gene matches. The CDR3 DNA sequence: TGTGCCAGCAGGTCGACAGGGGACACAGATACGCAGTATTTT. Translation gives CASRSTGDTDTQYF.

CDR3 amino acids: CASWYGGYTGELFF. CDR3 bases: TGTGCCAGCTGGTATGGTGGCTACACCGGGGAGCTGTTTTTT. This chain uses TRBV28 with TRBJ2-2, with D unclear. Per the germline V gene, CDR1 is MDHEN and CDR2 is SYDVKM. The CDR3 has 14 amino acids. The germline V and J ends were trimmed by 8 bases and 3 bases, with 13 bases remaining between them.

V and J are TRBV4-2 and TRBJ1-1, with D unclear. This CDR3 region has 16 residues. Trimming cost V 2 bases and J 0 bases, with 13 bases left between them. In germline, CDR1 is LGHNA, CDR2 YNFKEQ. CDR3: CASSQTDHGLNTEAFF. CDR3 DNA: TGTGCCAGCAGCCAAACCGACCACGGACTGAACACTGAAGCTTTCTTT.

The chain recombines TRBV19 with TRBJ1-1; D remains ambiguous. Per germline, CDR1 LNHDA and CDR2 SQIVND (reference sequence). V was cut by 7 bases and J by 2 bases, with 14 bases left in between. The CDR3 loop spans 14 amino acids. CDR3 sequence: CASMQAGLNTEAFF. The CDR3 bases are TGTGCCAGTATGCAGGCTGGCCTAAACACTGAAGCTTTCTTT.

This clone was seen once. V is TRBV7-2 and J is TRBJ1-1; the match to TRBD1 covers 7 bases. Germline CDR1 is SGHTA and CDR2 is FQGNSA. J was trimmed by 1 base and V by 4 bases; bases with no gene match: 3. The CDR3 spans 14 residues. CDR3 protein: CASSSGQPNTEAFF. CDR3 bases: TGTGCCAGCAGCTCGGGACAGCCGAACACTGAAGCTTTCTTT.

This clone was seen more than once but under ten times. The chain carries TRBV7-9 and TRBJ1-1, with D unclear. Between the trimmed V and J ends, which lost 7 bases and 1 base, there was a span of 10 bases. The CDR3 covers 13 residues. Germline V gene sequence: CDR1 SEHNR, CDR2 FQNEAQ (reference sequence). The CDR3 loop reads CASTAGGNTEAFF. The CDR3 DNA follows: TGTGCCAGCACAGCAGGAGGGAACACTGAAGCTTTCTTT.

The J gene is TRBJ1-3, the V gene TRBV2, with 9 bases aligning to TRBD1. The CDR3 extends over 14 amino acids. Germline V lookup: CDR1 SNHLY, CDR2 FYNNEI. The ends lost 7 bases at V and 4 bases at J; junction bases unmatched: 5. The CDR3 sequence: CASTQQGAGNTIYF. As DNA, the CDR3 is TGTGCCAGCACTCAACAGGGGGCAGGAAACACCATATATTTT.

The gene calls are TRBV30 and TRBJ1-1; D is ambiguous. Germline assignment: CDR1 GTSNPN and CDR2 SVGIG (reference sequence). The ends were cut back, 2 bases at V and 5 bases at J, with 9 bases in the middle. CDR3 size: 12 residues. The CDR3 DNA reads as TGTGCCTGGAGTACCACGGCGACTGAAGCTTTCTTT. Residues: CAWSTTATEAFF. Variable domain in full (rest from reference TRBV30 and TRBJ1-1): SQTIHQWPATLVQPVGSPLSLECTVEGTSNPNLYWYRQAAGRGLQLLFYSVGIGQISSEVPQNLSASRPQDRQFILSSKKLLLSDSGFYLCAWSTTATEAFFGQGTRLTVV.

V usage is TRBV6-5 and J usage is TRBJ2-7; D is undetermined. The CDR3 totals 13 residues. Trimming took off 4 bases at V and 2 bases at J, with 9 bases between the two ends. Germline CDR1 reads MNHEY; CDR2 reads SVGAGI. The CDR3: CASSSGLTYEQYF. CDR3 sequence (DNA): TGTGCCAGCAGTTCCGGCCTAACCTACGAGCAGTACTTC.

There are a few counts of this clone. This chain uses TRBV5-8 with TRBJ2-3; TRBD2 might be the D (5 bases). With 0 bases removed from V and 3 bases from J, the gap between germline ends came to 14 bases. CDR1 is SGHTS, CDR2 YDEGEE, per germline. This CDR3 spans 16 amino acids. Here the CDR3 reads CASSLGEGTKTDTQYF. Written as DNA, the CDR3 is TGTGCCAGCAGCTTGGGAGAGGGTACAAAGACAGATACGCAGTATTTT.

The chain carries TRBV6-1 and TRBJ2-3; D perhaps matches TRBD1 (6 bases). Trimming left V 4 bases short and J 1 base short, with 12 bases between. The CDR3 has 15 residues. Germline CDR1 MNHNS, CDR2 SASEGT. The CDR3 DNA follows: TGTGCCAGCAGTGTAGATGCAGGGGGCACAGATACGCAGTATTTT. Translating it yields CASSVDAGGTDTQYF.

V and J are TRBV29-1 and TRBJ1-2; possibly TRBD1 for D (5 bases). The length of the CDR3 is 14 residues. Germline values: CDR1 SQVTM, CDR2 ANQGSEA. V was pared by 4 bases and J by 5 bases, with 17 bases between. CDR3 residues: CSVGSGAGIYGYTF. The DNA for the CDR3 is TGCAGCGTTGGATCCGGGGCCGGGATTTATGGCTACACCTTC.

The chain couples TRBV10-3 to TRBJ1-3; D is unresolved. Trimming stripped 3 bases from V and 7 bases from J, with 13 bases between. Germline loops: CDR1 ENHRY, CDR2 SYGVKD. The CDR3 consists of 14 residues. The CDR3 here is CAISDGVSENTIYF. The DNA of the CDR3 is TGTGCCATCAGTGATGGGGTGTCGGAGAACACCATATATTTT.